In its sample, the clone carrying this T cell receptor beta chain was seen a few times. Antigen: not known. V lost 1 base and J lost 2, with 11 bases in between. CDR1 and CDR2 (germline): SGHVS, FQNEAQ. This CDR3 has 16 residues. The data are from a study of identical twins. The study's findings and limits: There were fewer insertions in abundant cord blood beta clonotypes, but memory repertoires showed no such pattern. Invariant T cells like MAIT and iNKT could partly confound the zero-insertion analyses.

TCRdb analysed the 5' RACE reads with MiXCR anew, one entry per CDR3 protein. This table has 350,000 to 450,000 distinct CDR3 sequences, approximately 17% appearing once. The source of this sequence is a man aged 45 to 65 in good health. The sequenced material came from naive T cells sorted from blood. J is TRBJ2-2 and V is TRBV7-8, with a weak D call TRBD1 (6 bases). The CDR3 loop reads CASSLGRDINTGELFF. CDR3 DNA: TGTGCCAGCAGCTTAGGCCGGGACATAAACACCGGGGAGCTGTTTTTT.